This record concerns one TCR beta chain sequence. Each CDR3 protein gets one entry after TCRdb re-called the PCR reads with MiXCR. The table includes some 27,000 distinct CDR3 sequences, approximately 53% detected once. This sample stems from a study of CD4 and CD8 cells across lung adenocarcinoma regions. Samples came from patients with localized non-small cell lung adenocarcinoma. With 4 bases clipped from V and 12 bases from J, the junction kept 20 bases outside the gene matches. Germline values: CDR1 MNHEY, CDR2 SMNVEV (reference sequence). The CDR3 runs 17 residues. The specimen sequenced was CD8+ T cells from the center of a lung tumor. V is TRBV27 and J is TRBJ2-3; 9 nucleotides match TRBD1. This sequence originates from a male donor with lung adenocarcinoma. The CD4 and CD8 labels of this study may be unreliable. CDR3 loop: CASSSGRDRVAQIPQYF. The CDR3 nucleotides are TGTGCCAGCAGTTCGGGGAGGGACAGGGTGGCACAGATACCCCAGTATTTT.